This TCR beta chain was sequenced during a study of T cells after yellow fever vaccination. Points from the study as a whole: A small proportion of clonotypes was detected in both the CD4 and CD8 compartments. A secondary response was less intense yet reached its peak sooner, at day 5 versus 15.

Trimming removed 4 bases from V and 6 bases from J, with 18 bases in between. CDR1 and CDR2 from the germline V gene are LNHDA and SQIVND (reference sequence). CDR3 length equals 15 residues. This clonotype was detected ten times or more. Its target is not known. In TCRdb, the 5' RACE reads were re-called with MiXCR into one record per CDR3 protein. The sample includes more than 65,000 distinct CDR3 sequences, approximately 5.9% of them seen just once. This TCR came from a man between 18 and 35 years old who received the YFV17D yellow fever vaccine. The V call is TRBV19, the J call TRBJ1-1; D remains ambiguous. The sequenced sample was CD4+ T cells sorted from PBMCs, obtained less than 16 days after the first yellow fever vaccination. As DNA, the CDR3 is TGTGCCAGTAGTAACCCGCGAGACGGTTCCCCTGAAGCTTTCTTT. Encoded protein: CASSNPRDGSPEAFF. The variable domain in full, completed from reference TRBV19 and TRBJ1-1, reads DGGITQSPKYLFRKEGQNVTLSCEQNLNHDAMYWYRQDPGQGLRLIYYSQIVNDFQKGDIAEGYSVSREKKESFPLTVTSAQKNPTAFYLCASSNPRDGSPEAFFGQGTRLTVV.